This TCR beta chain emerged from a study of regulatory T cells in long-lasting Graves disease. Study-wide findings and caveats: Persistent Graves' patients showed less TCR diversity than newly diagnosed ones. TRBV28, TRBJ1-2 and TRBJ2-5 were favored in persistent disease.

There are many counts of this clonotype. Its antigen is not identified. From germline, CDR1 is KGHDR and CDR2 SFDVKD. After removal of 5 bases from V and 5 bases from J, the junction contained 11 bases not matched to a gene. CDR3 size: 16 residues. Time point of the sample: newly diagnosed GD, antithyroid drugs for less than 3 months. The TCR library used RNA extracted from PBMCs. Both iRepertoire HTBI primers and Arm-PCR of CDR3 regions were used to build the TCR beta libraries. MiXCR was run by TCRdb on the multiplex PCR reads, yielding one entry per CDR3 protein. The table has under 500,000 distinct CDR3 sequences, about 16% seen once. These data also formed part of another study, on T cells in Graves' hyperthyroidism and ophthalmopathy. That investigation notes: Exclusion criteria comprised uncontrolled infection, other autoimmune disease, pregnancy or lactation. In the first-round RT-PCR of the TCR CDR3, the HTBI primer set was used.

The sample in question was peripheral blood mononuclear cells (PBMCs), obtained at new diagnosis, from a patient treated with antithyroid drugs. This TCR was recovered from a woman in her 30s with Graves disease. V and J are TRBV24-1 and TRBJ2-5; 9 nucleotides agree with TRBD1. For the CDR3, the DNA is TGTGCCACCAGTGTTGGGACAGGGAGGTCCTGGGAGACCCAGTACTTC. This encodes CATSVGTGRSWETQYF.